These 26 T cell receptor beta chains originate from one sample sequenced in a study of cytomegalovirus exposure and HLA in healthy donors. Primers included in the PCR were 60 Vbeta and 13 Jbeta primers. Sequencing was performed with immunoSEQ multiplex PCR; in TCRdb, only in-frame clones are kept and a portion is missing. This table has about 120,000 clones, roughly 75% appearing once. Sequences were obtained from PBMCs. The receptor source for this set is a female donor in good health and CMV-seronegative.

With regard to this clone: One end of the junction fails to match germline, which may point to a read error. CDR3 DNA sequence: TGCAGCGTTGAAGACCACAGGTTCTCCCACGAGCAGTACTTC. Amino acids: CSVEDHRFSHEQYF. The J gene is TRBJ2-7, the V gene TRBV29-1, with D perhaps TRBD1 (5 bases). The CDR3 has 14 amino acids. CDR1 and CDR2 (germline): SQVTM, ANQGSEA.

For the CDR3, the DNA is TGTGCCAGCAGCTTAACGGGTAGCGGGGGGGCCGGCACAGATACGCAGTATTTT. The encoded protein is CASSLTGSGGAGTDTQYF. This chain links TRBV7-3 with TRBJ2-3, with 11 bases that match TRBD2. This CDR3 spans 18 amino acids. The V and J ends lost 0 bases and 1 base, in that order; junction bases with no gene match: 6. The germline V gene has CDR1 SGHTA and CDR2 FQGTGA.

The CDR3 DNA reads TGTGCCAGCAGCTTCTTGACTACCTACGAGCAGTACTTC. Protein: CASSFLTTYEQYF. This chain uses TRBV11-2 with TRBJ2-7; a possible D gene is TRBD2 (5 bases). Per germline, CDR1 SGHAT and CDR2 FQNNGV. Trimming removed 3 bases from V and 2 bases from J, with 8 bases in between. The CDR3 runs to 13 residues.

This clone was detected only a few times. The chain has TRBV6-1 and TRBJ2-5, with D tentatively TRBD1 (5 bases). The CDR3 has 14 residues. Trimming pared 4 bases from V and 2 bases from J, leaving 11 bases between. In germline, CDR1 is MNHNS, CDR2 SASEGT. CDR3 sequence reads: CASSVDGHQETQYF. CDR3 bases: TGTGCCAGCAGTGTTGATGGACATCAAGAGACCCAGTACTTC.

This CDR3 is CASSGLASSYEQYF. As DNA, the CDR3 is TGTGCCAGCAGTGGATTGGCAAGCTCCTACGAGCAGTACTTC. The rearrangement joins TRBV2 to TRBJ2-7; D is unresolved. Trimming took off 4 bases at V and 0 bases at J, with 10 bases between the two ends. This CDR3 has 14 amino acids. CDR1 is SNHLY, CDR2 FYNNEI, per germline.

This clone was seen only a few times. V is TRBV5-1 and J is TRBJ2-2, with TRBD2 identical over 9 bases. Trimming at V came to 4 bases and at J to 5 bases, leaving 6 bases not matched to a gene. This CDR3 region has 15 residues. Germline V lookup: CDR1 SGHRS, CDR2 YFSETQ. Here the CDR3 reads CASSRLADLTGELFF. CDR3 nucleotide sequence: TGCGCCAGCAGCCGACTAGCGGATTTGACCGGGGAGCTGTTTTTT.

The rearrangement joins TRBV7-9 to TRBJ1-4; 8 bases align to TRBD1. V lost 3 bases to trimming and J lost 4 bases; unmatched junction nucleotides: 4. The CDR3 contains 15 residues. Germline CDR1 reads SEHNR; CDR2 reads FQNEAQ (reference sequence). This chain's CDR3 is CASSLGQEFNEKLFF. As DNA, the CDR3 is TGTGCCAGCAGCTTGGGACAGGAATTTAATGAAAAACTGTTTTTT.

Only a few counts were recorded for this clone. Written as DNA, the CDR3 is TGTGCCAGCACCACCCGCGGGGGGGGGTCCTACAATGAGCAGTTCTTC. Protein sequence: CASTTRGGGSYNEQFF. The chain links TRBV27 to TRBJ2-1, with 9 positions matching TRBD2. The CDR3 is made up of 16 amino acids. V shed 7 bases, J shed 1 base, and the junction held 8 bases outside the gene matches. Per the germline V gene, CDR1 is MNHEY and CDR2 is SMNVEV (reference sequence).

The sample holds a few counts of this clone. V gene TRBV6-5 combines with J gene TRBJ2-1, with 13 bases fitting TRBD2. This CDR3 region has 14 residues. The J segment lost 9 bases and the V segment lost 8 bases, leaving 7 bases of the junction unmatched. Germline-derived CDR1 and CDR2 are MNHEY and SVGAGI. DNA of the CDR3: TGTGCCAGCCTCAGACTAGCGGGAGGCGGTGAGCAGTTCTTC. It specifies CASLRLAGGGEQFF.

This chain connects TRBV29-1 to TRBJ1-2, with D hard to call. The CDR3 extends over 11 amino acids. Deletions cut 6 bases from V and 12 bases from J, with 17 bases between. Per germline, CDR1 SQVTM and CDR2 ANQGSEA. CDR3 sequence: CSVRTAGEDTF. The CDR3 DNA reads TGCAGCGTACGGACTGCTGGCGAGGACACCTTC.

The chain uses TRBV5-6 and TRBJ1-1, with D possibly TRBD1 on 5 matching bases. Germline CDR1 reads SGHDT; CDR2 reads YYEEEE. This CDR3 region has 15 residues. Trimming cost V 4 bases and J 0 bases, with 13 bases left between them. CDR3 residues: CASSLQVPMNTEAFF. The CDR3 DNA reads as TGTGCCAGCAGCCTACAGGTCCCCATGAACACTGAAGCTTTCTTT.

J is TRBJ2-7 and V is TRBV28; no clear D gene. Germline V gives CDR1 MDHEN, CDR2 SYDVKM. The CDR3 loop spans 15 amino acids. The V end lost 3 bases, the J end lost 0 bases, and 12 bases lay between the germline ends. CDR3 bases: TGTGCCAGCAGTTTGATAGACTTTAGCTCCTACGAGCAGTACTTC. As protein: CASSLIDFSSYEQYF.

The gene calls are TRBV10-3 and TRBJ1-4; no clear D gene. The CDR3 is made up of 17 amino acids. Germline V CDR1 and CDR2: ENHRY, SYGVKD. Trimming removed 3 bases from V and 10 bases from J, with 24 bases in between. The CDR3 region is CAISDAGTPADFVKLFF. DNA of the CDR3: TGTGCCATCAGTGACGCCGGAACCCCGGCCGACTTTGTAAAACTGTTTTTT.

The chain uses TRBV7-2 and TRBJ2-7, with 7 bases fitting TRBD1. The V gene end was trimmed by 4 bases and the J gene end by 1 base; junction bases not matched to a gene: 7. CDR1 and CDR2 from the germline V gene are SGHTA and FQGNSA. The CDR3 consists of 15 residues. CDR3 coding DNA: TGTGCCAGCAGCTCGGGACAGCGAGCGTCCTACGAGCAGTACTTC. Translated, it gives CASSSGQRASYEQYF.

The V call is TRBV5-1, the J call TRBJ1-2, with 8 bases aligning to TRBD1. The CDR3 extends over 14 amino acids. Losses at the gene ends were 5 bases for V and 8 bases for J; bases not matched to a gene: 11. Germline loops: CDR1 SGHRS, CDR2 YFSETQ. The CDR3, as DNA: TGCGCCAGCAGATATCGACAGGGGAGGGAAGGCTACACCTTC. Its translation: CASRYRQGREGYTF.

J is TRBJ2-7 and V is TRBV5-5, with 7 bases identical to TRBD1. Unmatched junction bases numbered 5, after V lost 4 bases and J lost 7 bases. The CDR3 extends over 12 amino acids. Per the germline V gene, CDR1 is SGHKS and CDR2 is YYEKEE (reference sequence). CDR3 sequence: CASSEQGFEQYF. For the CDR3, the DNA is TGTGCCAGCAGCGAACAGGGGTTTGAGCAGTACTTC.

The chain couples TRBV10-2 to TRBJ2-7, with TRBD1 identical over 8 bases. The germline gives CDR1 WSHSY, CDR2 SAAADI. This CDR3 is built from 12 residues. The V segment lost 5 bases and the J segment 6 bases; nucleotides outside the gene matches: 3. Here the CDR3 DNA reads TGCGCCAGCAGTCAGACAGGGGCCGAGCAGTACTTC. Protein product: CASSQTGAEQYF.

The chain joins TRBV4-1 to TRBJ2-7; the match to TRBD1 covers 8 bases. The trim removed 4 bases at V and 1 base at J, leaving 6 bases unmatched. This CDR3 comprises 15 residues. Germline assignment: CDR1 MGHRA and CDR2 YSYEKL. In nucleotides, the CDR3 is TGCGCCAGCAGCCGAGCAGGGGGCTCTTCCTACGAGCAGTACTTC. It translates to CASSRAGGSSYEQYF.

In DNA form, the CDR3 reads TGCGCCAGCAGCCTTGGCCGGGACAGGGACTACAATGAGCAGTTCTTC. Translating gives CASSLGRDRDYNEQFF. The rearrangement joins TRBV4-1 to TRBJ2-1, with 9 positions matching TRBD1. This CDR3 contains 16 residues. Germline values: CDR1 MGHRA, CDR2 YSYEKL. V shed 4 bases and J 3 bases; nucleotides not matched to a gene: 7.

This chain uses TRBV4-1 with TRBJ2-7, with D possibly being TRBD1 (6 bases). V was clipped by 4 bases and J by 2 bases, with 15 bases between them. Germline V gene data show CDR1 as MGHRA and CDR2 as YSYEKL. This CDR3 spans 15 amino acids. The CDR3 bases are TGCGCCAGCAGCCCCAGGGGAGAACTCCCCTACGAGCAGTACTTC. It translates to CASSPRGELPYEQYF.

The chain recombines TRBV25-1 with TRBJ2-3; TRBD1 agrees at 7 bases. The CDR3 runs to 14 residues. Trimming at V came to 2 bases and at J to 1 base, leaving 0 bases not matched to a gene. Germline V gene sequence: CDR1 MGHDK, CDR2 SYGVNS. CDR3 sequence (DNA): TGTGCCAGCAGTGAAACAGGGGGCACAGATACGCAGTATTTT. As protein: CASSETGGTDTQYF.

The chain combines TRBV9 with TRBJ2-5; 10 bases match TRBD2. The CDR3 totals 15 residues. Trimming cost V 3 bases and J 1 base; bases outside gene matches: 3. Germline V CDR1 and CDR2: SGDLS, YYNGEE. CDR3 coding DNA: TGTGCCAGCAGCGCGGGACTAGCGTTCCAAGAGACCCAGTACTTC. Translated, it gives CASSAGLAFQETQYF.

V usage is TRBV18 and J usage is TRBJ1-4; 7 bases align to TRBD1. Per germline, CDR1 KGHSH and CDR2 LQKENI. The CDR3 is made up of 16 amino acids. Trimming took 6 bases from V and 1 from J; bases not matched to a gene: 8. The CDR3 sequence: CASSPYRGETNEKLFF. The CDR3 nucleotides are TGTGCCAGCTCGCCATACAGGGGCGAAACTAATGAAAAACTGTTTTTT.

The CDR3 reads CASSLNGKNIQYF. In DNA form, the CDR3 reads TGTGCCAGCAGCTTAAACGGGAAAAACATTCAGTACTTC. This sequence joins TRBV11-3 and TRBJ2-4; D is ambiguous. Per germline, CDR1 SGHNT and CDR2 YENEEA. The CDR3 loop spans 13 amino acids. Trimming cost V 2 bases and J 4 bases, with 6 bases left between them.

The V call is TRBV30, the J call TRBJ1-2; D call uncertain. The germline V gene has CDR1 GTSNPN and CDR2 SVGIG (reference sequence). The V end was cut by 0 bases, the J end by 2 bases, with 7 bases between. This CDR3 is built from 13 residues. CDR3 sequence (DNA): TGTGCCTGGAGTGTACTGCTGAACTATGGCTACACCTTC. It translates to CAWSVLLNYGYTF.

The rearrangement links TRBV4-1 to TRBJ1-5; TRBD1 might be the D (5 bases). Germline CDR1 reads MGHRA; CDR2 reads YSYEKL. The CDR3 runs 16 residues. Trimming stripped 1 base from V and 9 bases from J, with 19 bases between. Written as DNA, the CDR3 is TGCGCCAGCAGCCAAGGACAGCCGGAAACCTTGTGGCCCCAGCATTTT. This codes for CASSQGQPETLWPQHF.